One sample yielded the 3 T cell receptor beta chains listed below, sequenced in a study of cytomegalovirus exposure and HLA in healthy donors. Primers for the PCR totalled 60 Vbeta and 13 Jbeta. Clones were sequenced by immunoSEQ multiplex PCR, and TCRdb holds only the in-frame ones, with some missing. The repertoire holds under 200,000 clones, around four fifths seen once, with about 10% in the top ten. Sequencing used PBMCs. The receptors originated from a man in his fifties in good health and CMV-seropositive.

The chain combines TRBV28 with TRBJ1-4; 9 nucleotides match TRBD1. The CDR3 loop spans 15 amino acids. V lost 6 bases and J lost 4; bases outside the gene matches: 6. Germline CDR1 reads MDHEN; CDR2 reads SYDVKM. CDR3 sequence (DNA): TGTGCCAGCAGACCGGGGGACAGGGATAATGAAAAACTGTTTTTT. This codes for CASRPGDRDNEKLFF.

This chain uses TRBV19 with TRBJ2-1; the match to TRBD2 covers 8 bases. V was clipped by 6 bases and J by 14 bases; unmatched bases: 6. The CDR3 is made up of 11 amino acids. Per germline, CDR1 LNHDA and CDR2 SQIVND (reference sequence). This CDR3 reads CASSSGSGKFF. The DNA of the CDR3 is TGTGCCAGTAGCAGCGGGAGTGGGAAGTTCTTC.

The rearrangement joins TRBV7-2 to TRBJ2-2, with 8 bases fitting TRBD2. With V trimmed by 5 bases and J by 1 base, 6 bases remained unmatched. The germline V gene has CDR1 SGHTA and CDR2 FQGNSA. This CDR3 comprises 16 residues. CDR3 loop: CASSPSSGQNTGELFF. CDR3 coding DNA: TGTGCCAGCAGCCCCTCTAGCGGGCAGAACACCGGGGAGCTGTTTTTT.